This T cell receptor (beta chain) originates from a study of glioma-infiltrating T cells. Study-wide points: CDR3 overlap between tissue and blood was very small. Tissue-blood divergence was below expectation in non-neoplastic patients, above in gliomas. Shared blood CDR3 signature motifs marked patients with low tissue-blood divergence.

A word on this clonotype: Its antigen is currently unknown.

Germline values: CDR1 LNHDA, CDR2 SQIVND (reference sequence). CDR3 length: 13 residues. Trimming left V 2 bases short and J 4 bases short, with 8 bases between. Using RNA template, CDR3s of TCR alpha and beta were amplified with iRepertoire arm-PCR. Each CDR3 protein is one row after TCRdb ran MiXCR on the multiplex PCR reads. This sample has around 390,000 distinct CDR3 sequences, with more than 35% found just once. Sequences were obtained from glioma tissue, nonneoplastic brain tissue, or PBMCs (not recorded which). This sequence originates from a human donor with low-grade glioma or glioblastoma, undergoing nonglioma brain surgery, or in good health (not recorded which). The chain has TRBV19 and TRBJ1-2; the D is unclear. The CDR3 DNA reads as TGTGCCAGTAGTATAAGTGGCAGCTATGGCTACACCTTC. This gives the protein CASSISGSYGYTF.